This T cell receptor (beta chain) appears in the sequencing data of a study of blood T cells in healthy people across ages. Study-wide context: The template switching approach captured approximately one barcoded beta molecule for every two T cells.

In its sample, this clonotype was seen a few times. One junction end disagrees with the germline gene, perhaps due to a read error. Combining a sample-barcoded 5' primer with a J-beta primer mix, a second PCR ran for 7 to 11 cycles. TCRdb processed the 5' RACE reads anew with MiXCR; each CDR3 protein has one entry. In the table there are about 1.8 million distinct CDR3 sequences, around 48% of which are singletons. This CDR3 is 14 amino acids long. CDR1 is LGHNA and CDR2 is YSLEER in the germline V gene. This clonotype originated in a woman in her thirties or forties in good health. Sequencing input: blood. V gene TRBV4-3 combines with J gene TRBJ1-1; no clear D gene. CDR3 nucleotide sequence: TGTGCCAGCAGCCAAGAACGCCTGAACACTGAAGCTTTCTTT. Protein sequence: CASSQERLNTEAFF.